This entry concerns a single T cell receptor (beta chain). Its antigen has not been determined. No base qualities exist here, and no much larger clone lies one base off it. This sample stems from a study of cytomegalovirus exposure and HLA in healthy donors (dated by TCRdb to about 2017). In terms of the full investigation: According to an earlier analysis of 587 of the donors, some 180 million T cells yielded 117 million unique TCR beta sequences and around 300 Gb of sequence data. Roughly 300 gigabases of sequencing data and tens of millions of unique TCR sequences made up an early release that covered approximately 620 HLA-typed donors. Of the approximately 370 genotyped donors, approximately 80% were placed in the genetic ancestry cluster associated with self-reported Caucasian donors. The aim of the study was to test whether cataloging public T cell receptors could identify signatures of past pathogen exposure. The T cell repertoires of about 700 subjects were profiled by immunosequencing and related to cytomegalovirus serostatus. Besides the first cohort of 666 subjects, a separate validation cohort made up of about 120 different subjects was used. To predict cytomegalovirus infection status, the study brought together high-throughput TCR immunosequencing, statistical association of individual TCRs with disease status, and machine learning. A later analysis re-examined previously published TCR beta repertoires from just over 650 donors and added high-resolution HLA genotyping to investigate patterns of TCR occurrence. Rather than using new phenotypic data, the later analysis identified candidate immune exposures from TCR beta sequences and from how often those sequences occurred across donors. In an earlier analysis of 587 of the donors, high-throughput TCR beta sequencing was used to judge whether each TCR beta V gene segment behaved as functional or pseudogenic. Donor age, sex, ethnicity and CMV serostatus were collected together with the repertoire data. Genome-wide SNP genotypes for about 65% of the roughly 670 donors were used in a later genetic analysis, which treated that subset as a discovery cohort. All discovery cohort repertoires had been generated on a single sequencing platform. HLA typing covered class I and class II loci at four-digit resolution. Typing coverage varied by locus: about 629-630 donors for A, B, C, DRB1 and DQB1; some 520 for DQA1; approximately 610 for DPA1; around 450 for DPB1. Because of strong linkage in the cohort, five DR-DQ haplotypes were treated as single units for association and clustering. Among about 410 genotyped donors of the cohort, an average of around 250,000 unique TCR beta nucleotide sequences was sequenced per donor, of which about 19% were non-productive.

In total, fewer than 750 healthy bone marrow donors made up the cohort. Cohort members were all nominally healthy when sampled, although unrecorded immune exposures were likely present. The donor was CMV seropositive and was included in the group of almost 300 seropositive cohort members. A peripheral blood sample was provided by each donor, and peripheral blood mononuclear cells were used for TCR beta sequencing. The Qiagen DNeasy Blood Extraction Kit was used to extract genomic DNA from the blood cell samples. What the study reported, not specific to this receptor: The 87-base-pair reads could not distinguish some IMGT-functional V segments, including TRBV6-2 and TRBV6-3, so those segments were excluded. A later genetic analysis reported fewer N-insertions in productive TCRs among donors in an Asian-associated ancestry cluster than the roughly 700-donor mean. A later genetic analysis associated a missense DCLRE1C variant with V-gene and J-gene trimming of TCR beta chains, and an independent cohort replicated the association. Assigning TCR associations to individual alleles was difficult when HLA alleles, especially DR and DQ, strongly co-occurred. Because counts were too low, roughly 17 rarely observed V segments, including chromosome 9 orphons, were left out of the earlier analysis of some 600 of the donors. A further reported finding was that TCR beta sequences accurately predicted the HLA-A and HLA-B alleles for most subjects in the first cohort. Three of the identified cytomegalovirus-associated TCR beta chains were confirmed in vitro to be specific for cytomegalovirus antigens. While some public TCRs were present in many individuals, most TCR sequences turned up only very rarely across donors. In a later analysis, more than 15,000 TCR beta sequences were associated with specific HLA alleles at a false discovery rate of 0.05. Linkage disequilibrium might explain the correlated functional status among segregating V segments, but an unknown experimental factor could not be excluded. The study listed 164 TCR beta chains as associated with cytomegalovirus. Several of the top co-occurrence clusters appeared to be linked to parvovirus B19, influenza, CMV and Epstein-Barr virus, according to a later analysis. An earlier analysis of some 590 of the donors showed that most TCR beta V segments appeared in productive rearrangements either about 87% or about 30% of the time, which broadly matched IMGT annotations. Only TCR beta chains were sequenced in this cohort, and the absence of alpha or paired-chain data limited detectable features. The presence/absence analyses assumed that sequencing depth was roughly uniform across donors, and that assumption may not be true. The only immune exposure information available for the cohort was CMV serostatus. It was suggested by the authors that the approach could potentially be generalized to other disease states and immunological phenotypes. In a later analysis, TCR association rates were found to vary across HLA loci, with the most associated TCRs seen for DRB1 alleles and the fewest for HLA-C alleles. In both the original and validation cohorts, the classifier was reported to diagnose cytomegalovirus status with high specificity and sensitivity. Compared with equally common non-associated chains, HLA-associated TCR beta chains in a later analysis were more clonally expanded and had lower generation probabilities. A later analysis found that most CMV-associated TCR beta chains appeared HLA-restricted, with HLA associations seemingly driven largely by CMV exposure. A cluster of highly shared sequence variants was judged likely to represent a technical artifact of the sequencing pipeline. Because HLA typing was missing for some donors at each locus, association tests included only the typed subset.

Cut back by 6 bases and 6 bases, the V and J ends lie 18 bases apart. In the germline V gene, CDR1 corresponds to SQVTM and CDR2 to ANQGSEA. From the cysteine through the phenylalanine, the CDR3 covers 13 amino acids. The CDR3 DNA has 39 bases and is translated from base 1. Receptor libraries were prepared by the immunoSEQ multiplex PCR assay. The multiplex PCR relied on a mix of 60 forward primers for TCR Vbeta segments and 13 reverse primers for TCR Jbeta segments. The CDR3 region of rearranged TCR beta genes was amplified from genomic DNA by a multiplex PCR assay. On the Illumina HiSeq System, the amplified TCR beta libraries were sequenced as 87-base-pair reads. From the authors' description of their analysis: Across the roughly 640 repertoires, a later analysis counted tens of millions of unique TCR beta chains, approximately 10 million of which were shared by at least two donors. A nearest-neighbor algorithm error-corrected the raw reads and collapsed the reads into unique sequences, merging closely related sequences to remove PCR and sequencing errors. CDR3 sequences were aligned to IMGT reference sequences to assign V, D and J gene segments. For a sequence to be retained, a match of at least six nucleotides was required to both a V gene segment and a J gene segment. Rearrangements were classified as productive when the CDR3 lacked stop codons and remained in frame with V and J, and all other rearrangements were classified as non-productive. CDR3 was defined by IMGT convention, running from the second conserved V-encoded cysteine to the conserved J-encoded phenylalanine. Sequences without an unambiguous match to a single V gene segment were excluded from the earlier analysis of 587 of the donors. An earlier analysis of several hundred of the donors called V segments functional above 56.7% productive rearrangements and segregating when the between-donor standard deviation exceeded 5%. A statistical classification framework was developed to diagnose cytomegalovirus status using the catalog of TCR beta chain sequences. V and J gene assignment, in a later analysis, came from comparing TCR nucleotide sequences with IMGT/GENE-DB human TR gene sequences. A later analysis assigned CDR3 sequences and most-parsimonious VDJ recombination scenarios with the TCRdist pipeline. In a later analysis, each TCR beta chain was defined by its CDR3 amino acid sequence together with its V-gene family, and reads lacking a unique V-gene family were excluded. To address suspected cross-contamination and a sequencing artifact, a later analysis removed around 590 highly shared, low-generation-probability nucleotide sequences. A later analysis calculated a clonal expansion index for each public chain from normalized within-repertoire ranks of inferred template counts. Generation probabilities in a later analysis came from a VDJ recombination model fitted to out-of-frame rearrangements, and those results were checked against IGoR. In a later analysis, TCR-TCR, TCR-HLA and TCR-CMV co-occurrence was scored with hypergeometric tests, and a repertoire-size bias correction was applied to TCR pairs. False discovery rates were estimated in a later analysis by permuting HLA or CMV assignments 20 times. In a later analysis, co-occurring TCRs were grouped using DBSCAN, with TCRdist sequence similarity added in when clustering inside HLA-allele-positive subsets. For co-occurrence clustering, repertoires with fewer than 30,000 or more than 120,000 public chains were excluded, along with four or five repertoires with anomalous nucleotide sharing. TCRdb retrieved this table from immuneACCESS and kept in-frame rearrangements only. Not all clones are present; in checked studies, unresolved V genes account for under half, and no reason is known for the remainder. V and J calls plus clone size are reproduced from that table; the DNA served to infer D and trimming. Across this sample there are over 150,000 clones, with 70% to 90% seen only once. Of the sample, about 7% is held by the ten largest clones.

Sequences were obtained from PBMCs. In this chain, TRBV29-1 is recombined with TRBJ2-7; D gene: possibly TRBD2, on 5 matching bases. This TCR was recovered from a woman under 40 in good health and CMV-seropositive. The CDR3: CSVRSRGRGEQYF. The nucleotides are TGCAGCGTCAGGAGCCGTGGGAGAGGCGAGCAGTACTTC.